The 24 T cell receptor beta chains given below trace back to one sample, sequenced in a study of blood T cell repertoires in COVID-19. TCRdb keeps only in-frame clones here, not all; method: immunoSEQ multiplex PCR. This table holds fewer than 250,000 clones, roughly 85% found once. The sample consisted of peripheral blood. The receptor source for this set is a woman aged 40 to 50 with active or convalescent COVID-19.

The chain carries TRBV29-1 and TRBJ1-2; 9 nucleotides match TRBD1. The CDR3 sequence is 15 residues long. After removal of 2 bases from V and 2 bases from J, the junction contained 6 bases not matched to a gene. Germline CDR1 and CDR2: SQVTM and ANQGSEA. In nucleotides, the CDR3 is TGCAGCGTTGAAACGGGGACAGGGTTCAACTATGGCTACACCTTC. Translating gives CSVETGTGFNYGYTF.

J is TRBJ2-2 and V is TRBV6-4, with D hard to call. V was clipped by 0 bases and J by 2 bases, with 7 bases between them. Looked up from germline, CDR1 is MRHNA and CDR2 is SNTAGT. The CDR3 has 15 amino acids. CDR3 nucleotide sequence: TGTGCCAGCAGTGACTCTCTAGGAAACACCGGGGAGCTGTTTTTT. Its translation is CASSDSLGNTGELFF.

V and J are TRBV27 and TRBJ1-1; weak D call: TRBD1 (6 bases). Germline-derived CDR1 and CDR2 are MNHEY and SMNVEV (reference sequence). The CDR3 loop spans 15 amino acids. Trimming pared 4 bases from V and 4 bases from J, leaving 16 bases between. The DNA for the CDR3 is TGTGCCAGCAGTTCCAAACAGGGTATGGGCACTGAAGCTTTCTTT. Amino acid sequence: CASSSKQGMGTEAFF.

The chain carries TRBV24-1 and TRBJ2-5; D call uncertain. Germline-derived CDR1 and CDR2 are KGHDR and SFDVKD. V lost 0 bases to trimming and J lost 7 bases, with 5 bases between them. The CDR3 is made up of 12 amino acids. CDR3 amino acids: CATSDLTRTQYF. The DNA for the CDR3 is TGTGCCACCAGTGATTTGACGAGGACCCAGTACTTC.

The chain carries TRBV6-5 and TRBJ1-3, with 8 bases aligning to TRBD1. V lost 6 bases to trimming and J lost 1 base; unmatched junction nucleotides: 5. Germline V gives CDR1 MNHEY, CDR2 SVGAGI. CDR3 size: 15 residues. DNA of the CDR3: TGTGCCAGCAGCCACAGGGGGTCTTCTGGAAACACCATATATTTT. It encodes CASSHRGSSGNTIYF.

This chain uses TRBV5-6 with TRBJ2-2, with 8 bases matching TRBD1. Trimming cost V 2 bases and J 1 base; bases outside gene matches: 4. This CDR3 comprises 16 residues. Germline V CDR1 and CDR2: SGHDT, YYEEEE. The CDR3 DNA reads TGTGCCAGCAGCTTCCTCGGACAGGGGAACACCGGGGAGCTGTTTTTT. This gives the protein CASSFLGQGNTGELFF.

The chain uses TRBV4-2 and TRBJ2-3, with 7 bases matching TRBD2. Germline values: CDR1 LGHNA, CDR2 YNFKEQ. This CDR3 has 18 residues. V shed 0 bases, J shed 2 bases, and the junction held 11 bases outside the gene matches. CDR3 region: CASSQDPLGAGDTDTQYF. In nucleotides, the CDR3 is TGTGCCAGCAGCCAAGATCCCCTCGGGGCGGGGGACACAGATACGCAGTATTTT.

The chain links TRBV15 to TRBJ2-5, with D possibly being TRBD2 (5 bases). Germline V gene sequence: CDR1 LNHNV, CDR2 YYDKDF (reference sequence). Trimming shortened V by 0 bases and J by 5 bases, and 16 bases separated the two germline ends. The CDR3 consists of 16 residues. The CDR3 nucleotides are TGTGCCACCAGCAGAGATCGGGTTCAGCGGAAGGAGACCCAGTACTTC. Its translation is CATSRDRVQRKETQYF.

The gene calls are TRBV6-1 and TRBJ2-3; D remains unclear. CDR1 and CDR2 (germline): MNHNS, SASEGT. This CDR3 contains 12 residues. Trimming removed 3 bases at V and 9 bases at J, with 10 bases between. The CDR3: CASSEEPPTQYF. The CDR3 coding sequence is TGTGCCAGCAGTGAGGAGCCCCCCACGCAGTATTTT.

The chain links TRBV12-5 to TRBJ1-3, with a weak D call TRBD1 (6 bases). Trimming removed 1 base from V and 0 bases from J, with 13 bases in between. CDR3 length: 17 residues. Germline V gene lookup returns CDR1 LGHNT and CDR2 FRNRAP. Here the CDR3 DNA reads TGTGCTAGTGGTTTGGAAGGAACAGGGTTCTCTGGAAACACCATATATTTT. It yields the protein CASGLEGTGFSGNTIYF. Complete variable domain (other parts from reference TRBV12-5 and TRBJ1-3): DARVTQTPRHKVTEMGQEVTMRCQPILGHNTVFWYRQTMMQGLELLAYFRNRAPLDDSGMPKDRFSAEMPDATLATLKIQPSEPRDSAVYFCASGLEGTGFSGNTIYFGEGSWLTVV.

This rearrangement joins TRBV10-1 to TRBJ1-1, with TRBD1 identical over 9 bases. The CDR3 extends over 13 amino acids. With 4 bases clipped from V and 5 bases from J, the junction kept 2 bases outside the gene matches. Germline CDR1 and CDR2: WNHNN and SYGVQD (reference sequence). The CDR3 region is CASSGDRETEAFF. The DNA of the CDR3 is TGCGCCAGCAGTGGGGACAGGGAAACTGAAGCTTTCTTT.

The chain recombines TRBV20-1 with TRBJ2-1; D gene ambiguous. Germline V gene lookup returns CDR1 DFQATT and CDR2 SNEGSKA (reference sequence). The V end lost 7 bases, the J end lost 8 bases, and 9 bases lay between the germline ends. CDR3 length: 10 residues. CDR3 amino acids: CSGVRDEQFF. CDR3 DNA: TGCAGTGGGGTTCGGGATGAGCAGTTCTTC.

V and J are TRBV20-1 and TRBJ1-5, with D possibly matching TRBD1 (6 bases). V lost 3 bases and J 0 bases, leaving 9 bases between the germline ends. Germline CDR1 is DFQATT and CDR2 is SNEGSKA (reference sequence). This CDR3 is built from 14 residues. For the CDR3, the DNA is TGCAGTGCTAGTAGGGACATTAGCAATCAGCCCCAGCATTTT. It is translated as CSASRDISNQPQHF.

This chain's CDR3 is CASSLTGAYNEQFF. The DNA for the CDR3 is TGTGCCAGCAGTTTGACGGGTGCGTACAATGAGCAGTTCTTC. V and J are TRBV27 and TRBJ2-1; D is ambiguous. The germline V and J ends were trimmed by 3 bases and 4 bases, with 10 bases remaining between them. Germline V gene sequence: CDR1 MNHEY, CDR2 SMNVEV (reference sequence). This CDR3 has 14 amino acids.

The chain employs TRBV3-1 (or the pseudogene TRBV3-2) and TRBJ1-2, with D maybe TRBD1 (6 bases). With 6 bases removed from V and 5 bases from J, the gap between germline ends came to 13 bases. CDR3 length: 13 residues. Germline V CDR1 and CDR2: LGHDT, YNNKEL (reference sequence). The CDR3 bases are TGTGCCAGCAGTCGGACAGACAGTTATGGCTACACCTTC. Translated: CASSRTDSYGYTF.

A single count supports this clone. The V gene is TRBV30, the J gene TRBJ2-1; no clear D gene. Trimming removed 1 base from V and 4 bases from J, with 20 bases in between. The germline gives CDR1 GTSNPN, CDR2 SVGIG (reference sequence). CDR3 length: 17 amino acids. CDR3 protein: CAWSGAWAPGTYNEQFF. CDR3 nucleotides: TGTGCCTGGAGTGGAGCATGGGCCCCCGGAACATACAATGAGCAGTTCTTC.

The chain joins TRBV2 to TRBJ1-2, with D unresolved. Germline CDR1 SNHLY, CDR2 FYNNEI. CDR3 length: 12 amino acids. V lost 10 bases, J lost 3 bases, and 12 bases lay in between. CDR3 coding DNA: TGTGCCAACGAGATGGCGGACTATGGCTACACCTTC. Protein: CANEMADYGYTF.

This chain joins TRBV7-2 and TRBJ1-2; D gene uncertain. CDR1 and CDR2 from the germline V gene are SGHTA and FQGNSA. The CDR3 extends over 13 amino acids. V gave up 3 bases and J gave up 1 base, with 6 bases separating them. The CDR3 sequence: CASSLELNYGYTF. The DNA for the CDR3 is TGTGCCAGCAGCTTGGAGCTTAACTATGGCTACACCTTC.

This clone was seen only a few times. The rearrangement joins TRBV2 to TRBJ2-2; TRBD1 might be the D (6 bases). Trimming left V 5 bases short and J 0 bases short, with 10 bases between. The germline V gene has CDR1 SNHLY and CDR2 FYNNEI. The CDR3 covers 15 residues. CDR3 DNA: TGTGCCAGCAGTTTGACAGGCCCGAACACCGGGGAGCTGTTTTTT. Translating gives CASSLTGPNTGELFF.

The chain joins TRBV9 to TRBJ2-3, with TRBD1 matching over 8 bases. The V and J ends lost 4 bases and 0 bases, in that order; junction bases with no gene match: 7. This CDR3 comprises 16 residues. Germline CDR1 reads SGDLS; CDR2 reads YYNGEE. The CDR3 protein is CASSSRTGSSTDTQYF. DNA of the CDR3: TGTGCCAGCAGCTCCCGGACAGGGTCTAGCACAGATACGCAGTATTTT.

The V and J genes are TRBV3-1 (or the pseudogene TRBV3-2) and TRBJ1-3, with D maybe TRBD1 (5 bases). The CDR3 is 17 amino acids. Germline V gene data show CDR1 as LGHDT and CDR2 as YNNKEL (reference sequence). Trimming took off 4 bases at V and 0 bases at J, with 16 bases between the two ends. CDR3 sequence reads: CASSPRQVRGSGNTIYF. The CDR3 DNA is TGTGCCAGCAGCCCCAGACAAGTAAGGGGCTCTGGAAACACCATATATTTT.

J is TRBJ2-7 and V is TRBV28; TRBD1 is a possible D gene (6 bases). The length of the CDR3 is 13 residues. From germline, CDR1 is MDHEN and CDR2 SYDVKM. V was cut by 8 bases and J by 4 bases, with 15 bases left in between. The CDR3 DNA follows: TGTGCCAGCGGTCGGGGCAGGGGTTACGAGCAGTACTTC. Translated, it gives CASGRGRGYEQYF. The entire variable domain, with the rest obtained from reference TRBV28 and TRBJ2-7, is as follows: DVKVTQSSRYLVKRTGEKVFLECVQDMDHENMFWYRQDPGLGLRLIYFSYDVKMKEKGDIPEGYSVSREKKERFSLILESASTNQTSMYLCASGRGRGYEQYFGPGTRLTVT.

This chain uses TRBV2 with TRBJ1-2; 11 nucleotides match TRBD1. Germline V CDR1 and CDR2: SNHLY, FYNNEI. J was trimmed by 5 bases and V by 4 bases; bases with no gene match: 6. This CDR3 has 15 residues. CDR3 nucleotides: TGTGCCAGCAGTGGGAGGGACAGGGGGACTTATGGCTACACCTTC. Amino acids: CASSGRDRGTYGYTF.

The chain combines TRBV19 with TRBJ2-7, with TRBD2 as a possible D gene (6 bases). This CDR3 comprises 13 residues. Trimming cost V 10 bases and J 1 base, with 14 bases left between them. Germline V gene data show CDR1 as LNHDA and CDR2 as SQIVND (reference sequence). CDR3 coding DNA: TGTGCCACCACAAGCGGGTTTTCCTACGAGCAGTACTTC. This gives the protein CATTSGFSYEQYF.